This T cell receptor beta chain was captured in a study of shared clonotypes between healthy human individuals. Whole-study results and caveats: What rarefaction showed was incomplete sorted-subset sequencing despite large depth.

This clone came up a few times. Its target is unknown. Generated by immunoSEQ multiplex PCR, the TCRdb table keeps only in-frame clones and is missing some. In the table there are 900,000 to 1,200,000 clones, around three quarters of which are singletons. Germline V CDR1 and CDR2: SGHTA, FQGNSA. This CDR3 is 15 amino acids long. The ends were cut back, 1 base at V and 5 bases at J, with 14 bases in the middle. There were only Caucasian adults among the donors, and all lived in Nashville, Tennessee. The CD4+ fraction was divided into a CD45RA+ naive subset and a CD45RA-negative memory subset. The receptor was isolated from a man aged 18 to 30 in good health. Some clones in this sample may be carry-over from other donors' samples. The chain recombines TRBV7-2 with TRBJ1-1; a possible D gene is TRBD1 (5 bases). Sample: memory CD4+ T cells from PBMCs. Subset: CD45RA-negative fraction. CDR3 in DNA: TGTGCCAGCAGCTTAGGTGTGGGGCTTGGGACTGAAGCTTTCTTT. Amino acids: CASSLGVGLGTEAFF.